These 24 T cell receptor beta chains were sequenced from one sample in a study of Ad26.COV2.S vaccination and SARS-CoV-2 variants. As to treatment: approximately 18 received Ad26.COV2.S at low or high dose, single or two shots; five or six received placebo; per-sample allocation not given. It was on day 63 after the first vaccine or placebo injection that samples were taken. The method was immunoSEQ multiplex PCR; TCRdb's version includes in-frame clones alone and lacks a portion of them. Here the sample spans some 520,000 clones, around nine tenths being singletons. The input for sequencing was peripheral blood, taken in a trial of Ad26.COV2.S vaccine versus placebo. The receptors were gathered from a person between 18 and 65 years old who received the Ad26.COV2.S COVID-19 vaccine or a placebo.

The CDR3 sequence: CVTGVREKLFF. CDR3 DNA sequence: TGTGTCACAGGGGTTCGTGAAAAACTGTTTTTT. The chain has TRBV28 and TRBJ1-4; 7 bases agree with TRBD1. Germline V gene lookup returns CDR1 MDHEN and CDR2 SYDVKM. The CDR3 length is 11 residues.

The rearrangement joins TRBV7-2 to TRBJ1-5; no firm D call. Per germline, CDR1 SGHTA and CDR2 FQGNSA. CDR3 size: 13 residues. Trimming cost V 1 base and J 6 bases, with 7 bases left between them. CDR3 protein: CASSLEGGQPQHF. In DNA form, the CDR3 reads TGTGCCAGCAGCTTAGAGGGCGGTCAGCCCCAGCATTTT.

The genes are TRBV29-1 and TRBJ2-1, with TRBD1 as a possible D gene (5 bases). The CDR3 runs 12 residues. The V and J ends lost 8 bases and 5 bases respectively, with 13 bases between them. Germline lookup yields CDR1 SQVTM and CDR2 ANQGSEA. The CDR3 DNA follows: TGCAGCTTACTGACAGATCACAATGAGCAGTTCTTC. Protein: CSLLTDHNEQFF.

The chain couples TRBV7-3 to TRBJ2-5; D uncertain. Germline assignment: CDR1 SGHTA and CDR2 FQGTGA. The CDR3 consists of 13 residues. Trimming removed 3 bases from V and 4 bases from J, with 9 bases in between. The CDR3 spells CASSLVEGETQYF. The CDR3, as DNA: TGTGCCAGCAGCTTGGTGGAAGGAGAGACCCAGTACTTC.

This clone showed up just once. CDR3 residues: CASSSDSGYEQFF. In nucleotides, the CDR3 is TGTGCCAGCAGTTCTGACAGCGGATATGAGCAGTTCTTC. The chain uses TRBV2 and TRBJ2-1; D is possibly TRBD1 or TRBD2 (5 bases each). The CDR3 sequence is 13 residues long. Germline V CDR1 and CDR2: SNHLY, FYNNEI. V lost 5 bases and J lost 8, with 13 bases in between.

The chain employs TRBV4-2 and TRBJ1-2, with TRBD1 matching over 8 bases. Unmatched junction bases numbered 6, after V lost 3 bases and J lost 3 bases. This CDR3 contains 15 residues. In germline, CDR1 is LGHNA, CDR2 YNFKEQ. The CDR3 is CASSHTGGTDYGYTF. The CDR3 coding sequence is TGTGCCAGCAGCCACACAGGGGGTACGGACTATGGCTACACCTTC.

This clone was picked up a small number of times. This chain connects TRBV7-9 to TRBJ2-7; no clear D. CDR1 is SEHNR and CDR2 is FQNEAQ in the germline V gene (reference sequence). V lost 1 base and J lost 5, with 3 bases in between. The CDR3 extends over 11 amino acids. The CDR3 is CASSLDNEQYF. The CDR3 DNA is TGTGCCAGCAGCTTAGACAACGAGCAGTACTTC.

This chain joins TRBV6-6 and TRBJ2-3; weak D call: TRBD2 (5 bases). V was shortened by 4 bases and J by 1 base, with 9 bases between the two germline ends. The germline gives CDR1 MNHNY, CDR2 SVGAGI (reference sequence). This CDR3 spans 14 amino acids. This CDR3 reads CASSSRVGTDTQYF. CDR3 DNA sequence: TGTGCCAGCAGTTCGAGGGTGGGCACAGATACGCAGTATTTT.

This clone was recorded a few times. The CDR3 DNA reads TGTGCCATCATAACAGGGGTCCCCACTGAAGCTTTCTTT. Its translation: CAIITGVPTEAFF. The rearrangement uses TRBV6-5 and TRBJ1-1; TRBD1 aligns across 7 bases. Germline V lookup: CDR1 MNHEY, CDR2 SVGAGI. This CDR3 region has 13 residues. The V gene end was trimmed by 10 bases and the J gene end by 4 bases; junction bases not matched to a gene: 9.

The V call is TRBV24-1, the J call TRBJ2-3; perhaps TRBD2 as D (5 bases). Germline assignment: CDR1 KGHDR and CDR2 SFDVKD. Between the trimmed V and J ends, which lost 9 bases and 2 bases, there was a span of 14 bases. CDR3 length: 14 amino acids. This chain's CDR3 is CATAEPRATDTQYF. CDR3 nucleotides: TGTGCCACCGCGGAACCGCGGGCCACAGATACGCAGTATTTT.

This chain joins TRBV13 and TRBJ1-1; TRBD1 agrees at 10 bases. Trimming took 3 bases from V and 2 from J; bases not matched to a gene: 6. The CDR3 is 16 residues long. Looked up from germline, CDR1 is PRHDT and CDR2 is FYEKMQ (reference sequence). This CDR3 reads CASSLGTGVANTEAFF. The DNA of the CDR3 is TGTGCCAGCAGCTTGGGGACAGGGGTTGCAAACACTGAAGCTTTCTTT.

CDR3 nucleotides: TGCGCCAGCAGCCCCACGGACGTCATAAACTATGGCTACACCTTC. Its protein product is CASSPTDVINYGYTF. The V call is TRBV4-3, the J call TRBJ1-2; D gene ambiguous. The CDR3 loop spans 15 amino acids. Germline V gene data show CDR1 as LGHNA and CDR2 as YSLEER. Trimming removed 4 bases from V and 2 bases from J, with 14 bases in between.

J is TRBJ1-2 and V is TRBV28; weak D call: TRBD1 (6 bases). V lost 4 bases to trimming and J lost 7 bases, with 16 bases between them. The CDR3 contains 14 residues. The germline V gene has CDR1 MDHEN and CDR2 SYDVKM. CDR3 sequence: CASSSNRAGGGYTF. For the CDR3, the DNA is TGTGCCAGCAGTTCAAACAGGGCGGGTGGTGGCTACACCTTC.

V gene TRBV5-6 combines with J gene TRBJ2-7; 7 nucleotides align to TRBD2. In germline, CDR1 is SGHDT, CDR2 YYEEEE. CDR3 length equals 14 residues. The V and J ends lost 7 bases and 1 base, in that order; junction bases with no gene match: 8. Here the CDR3 DNA reads TGTGCCAGCTACCCACTAGCGCTTTCCTACGAGCAGTACTTC. Translating gives CASYPLALSYEQYF.

This clone is a singleton in its sample. This rearrangement joins TRBV7-2 to TRBJ2-7; 13 bases fit TRBD2. Germline lookup yields CDR1 SGHTA and CDR2 FQGNSA. This CDR3 comprises 14 residues. V shed 3 bases and J 7 bases; nucleotides not matched to a gene: 3. As DNA, the CDR3 is TGTGCCAGCAGCTTGGGACTAGCGGGGAGGGAGCAGTACTTC. Protein sequence: CASSLGLAGREQYF.

In this sample, this clone turned up once. CDR3 loop: CASSLTGASYEQYF. DNA for the CDR3: TGTGCCAGCAGCTTAACAGGGGCCTCCTACGAGCAGTACTTC. The V call is TRBV7-3, the J call TRBJ2-7, with a tentative D call TRBD1 (5 bases). Germline V lookup: CDR1 SGHTA, CDR2 FQGTGA. CDR3 size: 14 residues. Trimming took 0 bases from V and 0 from J, leaving 6 bases between them.

The chain is built from TRBV6-5 and TRBJ1-4; the D is unclear. CDR1 is MNHEY, CDR2 SVGAGI, per germline. V was trimmed by 11 bases and J by 4 bases, leaving 17 bases between them. The CDR3 length is 14 residues. The DNA of the CDR3 is TGTGCCTCCAAACCGGGTACTTTTAATGAAAAACTGTTTTTT. Its translation: CASKPGTFNEKLFF.

In its sample, this clone was seen once. CDR3 region: CASTYDMGANEQFF. CDR3 nucleotide sequence: TGTGCCAGCACCTACGATATGGGGGCAAATGAGCAGTTCTTC. The chain joins TRBV11-2 to TRBJ2-1, with D possibly TRBD1 on 6 matching bases. The CDR3 loop spans 14 amino acids. CDR1 is SGHAT, CDR2 FQNNGV, per germline. V was shortened by 7 bases and J by 7 bases, with 17 bases between the two germline ends.

This rearrangement joins TRBV9 to TRBJ2-1; the match to TRBD2 covers 7 bases. CDR1 is SGDLS, CDR2 YYNGEE, per germline. V shed 0 bases and J 4 bases; nucleotides not matched to a gene: 7. This CDR3 spans 16 amino acids. CDR3 protein: CASSVARASGYNEQFF. Written as DNA, the CDR3 is TGTGCCAGCAGCGTAGCTAGGGCTAGCGGTTACAATGAGCAGTTCTTC.

V is TRBV7-8 and J is TRBJ2-3, with 9 nucleotides matching TRBD2. The CDR3 runs 17 residues. With V trimmed by 5 bases and J by 5 bases, 14 bases remained unmatched. Looked up from germline, CDR1 is SGHVS and CDR2 is FQNEAQ. CDR3 sequence (DNA): TGTGCCAGCAGCCCTGGGGTTGGCGGGAGGGCCGTAGATACGCAGTATTTT. Encoded protein: CASSPGVGGRAVDTQYF. The complete variable domain, with remaining parts taken from reference TRBV7-8 and TRBJ2-3, reads GAGVSQSPRYKVAKRGQDVALRCDPISGHVSLFWYQQALGQGPEFLTYFQNEAQLDKSGLPSDRFFAERPEGSVSTLKIQRTQQEDSAVYLCASSPGVGGRAVDTQYFGPGTRLTVL.

The chain links TRBV19 to TRBJ1-1; no reliable D call. There are 14 residues in the CDR3. V lost 6 bases, J lost 3 bases, and 14 bases lay in between. Germline CDR1 LNHDA, CDR2 SQIVND (reference sequence). DNA for the CDR3: TGTGCCAGTAGGTTCCGGGTAGGTGACACTGAAGCTTTCTTT. It translates to CASRFRVGDTEAFF.

As for this clone: Other DNA sequences of this sample code for an identical CDR3. The chain joins TRBV5-1 to TRBJ2-3; D unclear. V was pared by 1 base and J by 0 bases, with 3 bases between. CDR1 SGHRS and CDR2 YFSETQ come from the germline V gene. The CDR3 spans 13 residues. The CDR3 region has the DNA TGCGCCAGCAGCTTGCCGAGCACAGATACGCAGTATTTT. This encodes CASSLPSTDTQYF.

The chain combines TRBV5-6 with TRBJ2-7; D gene uncertain. V was clipped by 3 bases and J by 3 bases, with 7 bases between them. This CDR3 has 12 residues. Germline CDR1 reads SGHDT; CDR2 reads YYEEEE. DNA for the CDR3: TGTGCCAGCAGCTCTAACGGCTACGAGCAGTACTTC. Translation gives CASSSNGYEQYF.

The V gene is TRBV19, the J gene TRBJ1-5; D gene unclear. Deletions cut 6 bases from V and 5 bases from J, with 14 bases between. The V gene's germline CDR1 is LNHDA and CDR2 SQIVND (reference sequence). The CDR3 loop spans 14 amino acids. The CDR3 loop reads CASSAAGPDQPQHF. The CDR3 DNA follows: TGTGCCAGTAGCGCCGCGGGTCCGGATCAGCCCCAGCATTTT.